These 30 T cell receptor beta chains were sequenced from one sample in a study of T-cell reconstitution after alpha-beta-depleted transplantation in children. Using unique molecular identifiers, the investigators prepared the TCRbeta library. TCRdb re-derived calls from the PCR reads in MiXCR, one entry per CDR3 protein. The sample holds 600,000 to 700,000 distinct CDR3 sequences, 16% seen once. The sequenced sample was PBMCs from the stem cell graft donor, obtained from the stem cell graft. The receptors were sampled from a human donor who donated a stem cell graft to a child with acute myeloid leukemia.

In its sample, this clonotype was seen many times. At one boundary the junction diverges from the germline segment, which might be a read error. The chain joins TRBV7-2 to TRBJ1-6; the D gene is possibly TRBD1 (6 bases). CDR1 is SGHTA, CDR2 FQGNSA, per germline. The CDR3 spans 14 residues. In nucleotides, the CDR3 is TGTGCCAGCACCTTAGGGGGTACGGGTTCACCCCTCCACTTT. Translated, it gives CASTLGGTGSPLHF.

This clonotype showed up just a few times. This chain joins TRBV24-1 and TRBJ2-2, with unresolved D. V lost 4 bases to trimming and J lost 8 bases, with 13 bases between them. The CDR3 loop spans 14 amino acids. Germline CDR1 KGHDR, CDR2 SFDVKD. DNA of the CDR3: TGTGCCACCAGTGACCCTCGAAGGGCTGGGGAGCTGTTTTTT. Its translation: CATSDPRRAGELFF.

This clonotype was counted a few times. The chain carries TRBV20-1 and TRBJ1-2; the match to TRBD1 covers 8 bases. Losses at the gene ends were 1 base for V and 2 bases for J; bases not matched to a gene: 3. The CDR3 runs 14 residues. CDR1 DFQATT and CDR2 SNEGSKA come from the germline V gene (reference sequence). The DNA of the CDR3 is TGCAGTGCTAGAGGACAGGGGAGGAACTATGGCTACACCTTC. Its protein is CSARGQGRNYGYTF.

V gene TRBV7-3 combines with J gene TRBJ2-2, with D perhaps matching TRBD1 (6 bases). V lost 4 bases to trimming and J lost 9 bases, with 15 bases between them. CDR1 SGHTA and CDR2 FQGTGA come from the germline V gene. The CDR3 has 14 amino acids. CDR3 protein: CASSYTGTARELFF. CDR3 bases: TGTGCCAGCAGCTATACAGGGACCGCCAGGGAGCTGTTTTTT.

This clonotype was seen repeatedly, ten times or more. The V and J genes are TRBV5-1 and TRBJ1-1; 10 nucleotides match TRBD1. The CDR3 is 16 amino acids. Losses at the gene ends were 4 bases for V and 0 bases for J; bases not matched to a gene: 6. From germline, CDR1 is SGHRS and CDR2 YFSETQ. The CDR3 sequence: CASSRSTGGLNTEAFF. The CDR3 coding sequence is TGCGCCAGCAGCAGATCGACAGGGGGCCTGAACACTGAAGCTTTCTTT.

V is TRBV15 and J is TRBJ2-2; 13 bases match TRBD2. Germline V CDR1 and CDR2: LNHNV, YYDKDF (reference sequence). V trimming: 8 bases; J trimming: 8 bases; junction bases outside the gene matches: 14. This CDR3 is built from 17 residues. CDR3 sequence reads: CATSTAGTSGATGELFF. CDR3 bases: TGTGCCACCTCTACTGCCGGGACTAGCGGGGCAACGGGGGAGCTGTTTTTT.

The chain has TRBV30 and TRBJ2-1; TRBD2 agrees at 11 bases. Germline V gives CDR1 GTSNPN, CDR2 SVGIG (reference sequence). The CDR3 is 13 residues long. The V and J ends lost 2 bases and 9 bases, in that order; junction bases with no gene match: 3. The CDR3 DNA follows: TGTGCCTGGAGTCCCGGACTAGCGGGTGAGCAGTTCTTC. Translated: CAWSPGLAGEQFF.

Ten or more counts support this clonotype. This chain joins TRBV6-1 and TRBJ2-2; no definite D call. The CDR3 is 14 amino acids. The germline V gene has CDR1 MNHNS and CDR2 SASEGT. V lost 0 bases and J lost 4, with 6 bases in between. CDR3 bases: TGTGCCAGCAGTGAAGCCCGTGCCACCGGGGAGCTGTTTTTT. Residues: CASSEARATGELFF.

The J gene is TRBJ2-1, the V gene TRBV27; 9 nucleotides agree with TRBD1. The V gene's germline CDR1 is MNHEY and CDR2 SMNVEV (reference sequence). V shed 5 bases and J 9 bases; nucleotides not matched to a gene: 5. The CDR3 is made up of 13 amino acids. CDR3 residues: CASSQTGGFEQFF. The CDR3 DNA is TGTGCCAGCAGTCAGACAGGGGGTTTTGAGCAGTTCTTC.

This clonotype occurred many times. The chain employs TRBV20-1 and TRBJ1-6; 9 positions agree with TRBD1. CDR1 is DFQATT and CDR2 is SNEGSKA in the germline V gene (reference sequence). Trimming at V came to 0 bases and at J to 10 bases, leaving 7 bases not matched to a gene. The CDR3 sequence is 15 residues long. The CDR3 bases are TGCAGTGCTAGAGATCTAGGGACAGGGAAATCACCCCTCCACTTT. The encoded protein is CSARDLGTGKSPLHF.

The chain links TRBV25-1 to TRBJ2-1, with D perhaps matching TRBD2 (5 bases). The ends were cut back, 4 bases at V and 2 bases at J, with 9 bases in the middle. Germline V CDR1 and CDR2: MGHDK, SYGVNS. The CDR3 is 14 residues long. CDR3 coding DNA: TGTGCCAGCAGTGCGACGGGGACCTACAATGAGCAGTTCTTC. Amino acid sequence: CASSATGTYNEQFF.

Many counts were recorded for this clonotype. This chain links TRBV7-2 with TRBJ2-5; D might be TRBD2 (6 bases). Per germline, CDR1 SGHTA and CDR2 FQGNSA. Trimming took off 8 bases at V and 4 bases at J, with 20 bases between the two ends. The CDR3 consists of 15 residues. CDR3 residues: CASSLGGPSSETQYF. CDR3 nucleotide sequence: TGTGCCAGCTCCCTCGGGGGACCCTCGTCAGAGACCCAGTACTTC. Full variable domain (rest looked up from reference TRBV7-2 and TRBJ2-5): GAGVSQSPSNKVTEKGKDVELRCDPISGHTALYWYRQSLGQGLEFLIYFQGNSAPDKSGLPSDRFSAERTGGSVSTLTIQRTQQEDSAVYLCASSLGGPSSETQYFGPGTRLLVL.

This clonotype was observed many times. The chain recombines TRBV20-1 with TRBJ2-3, with D perhaps assigned TRBD1 or TRBD2 (6 bases each). This CDR3 region has 15 residues. Germline V lookup: CDR1 DFQATT, CDR2 SNEGSKA (reference sequence). The germline V and J ends were trimmed by 1 base and 1 base, with 12 bases remaining between them. The CDR3 loop reads CSARGGAIGTDTQYF. CDR3 sequence (DNA): TGCAGTGCTAGAGGGGGGGCTATTGGCACAGATACGCAGTATTTT.

There are many counts of this clonotype. The J gene is TRBJ2-3, the V gene TRBV12-3 or TRBV12-4, with D unclear. The CDR3 contains 11 residues. Trimming removed 5 bases at V and 6 bases at J, with 6 bases between. In nucleotides, the CDR3 is TGTGCCAGCAGTCCCCCCGATACGCAGTATTTT. Translation: CASSPPDTQYF.

The table lists this clonotype with many counts. The chain has TRBV5-6 and TRBJ2-7; the D gene is possibly TRBD1 (6 bases). V gave up 0 bases and J gave up 4 bases, with 8 bases separating them. The CDR3 has 13 residues. Germline V gene data show CDR1 as SGHDT and CDR2 as YYEEEE. The CDR3 sequence is CASSLGTVYEQYF. In DNA form, the CDR3 reads TGTGCCAGCAGCTTGGGGACAGTTTACGAGCAGTACTTC. The complete variable domain, with remaining parts taken from reference TRBV5-6 and TRBJ2-7, reads DAGVTQSPTHLIKTRGQQVTLRCSPKSGHDTVSWYQQALGQGPQFIFQYYEEEERQRGNFPDRFSGHQFPNYSSELNVNALLLGDSALYLCASSLGTVYEQYFGPGTRLTVT.

The CDR3 region has the DNA TGTGCCAGCAGCCCAGCGCGGGACAGCTGGAATGAAAAACTGTTTTTT. It encodes CASSPARDSWNEKLFF. The chain joins TRBV7-9 to TRBJ1-4; 7 bases are a match to TRBD1. V lost 5 bases and J lost 5; bases outside the gene matches: 11. The CDR3 sequence is 16 residues long. Germline CDR1 and CDR2: SEHNR and FQNEAQ (reference sequence).

This clonotype showed up just a few times. The chain recombines TRBV5-1 with TRBJ2-1, with 7 bases lining up with TRBD1. CDR3 length: 13 amino acids. Germline V CDR1 and CDR2: SGHRS, YFSETQ. With V trimmed by 7 bases and J by 4 bases, 5 bases remained unmatched. CDR3 sequence: CASWDRLYNEQFF. The CDR3 DNA is TGCGCCAGCTGGGACAGACTTTACAATGAGCAGTTCTTC.

This clonotype has a handful of counts. This chain connects TRBV5-6 to TRBJ2-7; D remains ambiguous. V dropped 3 bases and J dropped 1 base, with 8 bases sitting between them. Germline loops: CDR1 SGHDT, CDR2 YYEEEE. CDR3 length: 13 residues. Here the CDR3 reads CASSWAASYEQYF. The CDR3, as DNA: TGTGCCAGCAGCTGGGCGGCTTCCTACGAGCAGTACTTC.

This clonotype has more than one count but fewer than ten. The chain combines TRBV20-1 with TRBJ1-4, with TRBD1 as a possible D gene (6 bases). This CDR3 is built from 16 residues. CDR1 and CDR2 (germline): DFQATT, SNEGSKA (reference sequence). V dropped 5 bases and J dropped 5 bases, with 21 bases sitting between them. The CDR3 DNA follows: TGCAGTGCTTTTAGGGACCGGACAGTTCGAAATGAAAAACTGTTTTTT. Encoded protein: CSAFRDRTVRNEKLFF.

J is TRBJ2-7 and V is TRBV6-2 or TRBV6-3, with D unresolved. The ends were cut back, 2 bases at V and 0 bases at J, with 11 bases in the middle. Germline CDR1 and CDR2: MNHEY and SVGEGT. The CDR3 contains 15 residues. The CDR3 is CASSYRYTISYEQYF. The CDR3, as DNA: TGTGCCAGCAGTTACCGGTACACGATCTCCTACGAGCAGTACTTC.

This clonotype has ten or more counts. The CDR3 sequence: CASSLGTGIYSPLHF. The CDR3 DNA sequence: TGTGCCAGCAGCTTAGGGACAGGGATCTATTCACCCCTCCACTTT. V usage is TRBV7-2 and J usage is TRBJ1-6, with 8 bases identical to TRBD1. CDR3 size: 15 residues. Germline values: CDR1 SGHTA, CDR2 FQGNSA. V was pared by 1 base and J by 8 bases, with 4 bases of the junction left unmatched.

This clonotype has a count of ten or more. The chain employs TRBV12-3 or TRBV12-4 and TRBJ2-4; the D gene could be TRBD1 or TRBD2 (5 bases each). The CDR3 contains 14 residues. V shed 3 bases and J shed 4 bases, with 10 bases lying between them. CDR3 bases: TGTGCCAGCAGTTTGGGGGAGAAGAAAAACATTCAGTACTTC. Translation: CASSLGEKKNIQYF.

V is TRBV12-3 or TRBV12-4 and J is TRBJ1-1; unclear D gene. The CDR3 spans 13 residues. The germline V and J ends were trimmed by 5 bases and 0 bases, with 7 bases remaining between them. The CDR3 spells CASSINVNTEAFF. DNA of the CDR3: TGTGCCAGCAGTATAAACGTGAACACTGAAGCTTTCTTT.

This clonotype was counted many times. The CDR3 coding sequence is TGCAGTGCTGACGGGTTAGGGAAGGGACGTACTGAAGCTTTCTTT. Translating gives CSADGLGKGRTEAFF. The genes are TRBV20-1 and TRBJ1-1; tentatively, D is TRBD1 (5 bases). The ends were cut back, 5 bases at V and 5 bases at J, with 21 bases in the middle. From germline, CDR1 is DFQATT and CDR2 SNEGSKA (reference sequence). CDR3 length: 15 amino acids.

This clonotype has a handful of counts. A much larger clone lies a single base off, so this may be a read error. This chain links TRBV6-5 with TRBJ2-1; weak D call: TRBD2 (6 bases). The germline gives CDR1 MNHEY, CDR2 SVGAGI. The CDR3 covers 12 residues. Trimming left V 2 bases short and J 8 bases short, with 7 bases between. The CDR3 nucleotides are TGTGCCAGCAGTTACCCGGGGGATGAGCAGTTCTTC. Translated, it gives CASSYPGDEQFF.

Concerning this clonotype itself: A much larger clone differs by one base, so this may be a read error. This chain uses TRBV5-5 with TRBJ2-2; possible D gene TRBD1, 6 bases. CDR1 and CDR2 (germline): SGHKS, YYEKEE (reference sequence). This CDR3 is 15 amino acids long. The CDR3 reads CASKVRDTNTGDLFF. CDR3 bases: TGTGCCAGCAAAGTCCGGGACACCAACACCGGGGACCTGTTTTTT.

Ten or more counts support this clonotype. The chain has TRBV20-1 and TRBJ2-7; weak D call: TRBD2 (6 bases). Germline loops: CDR1 DFQATT, CDR2 SNEGSKA (reference sequence). The V end lost 0 bases, the J end lost 0 bases, and 12 bases lay between the germline ends. The CDR3 has 15 residues. Here the CDR3 reads CSARDSAGSSYEQYF. CDR3 DNA sequence: TGCAGTGCTAGAGATTCTGCGGGGAGCTCCTACGAGCAGTACTTC.

For this clonotype: This could be a read error, since a much larger clone is one nucleotide away. The CDR3 spells CSAIRGPGRDTEPFF. The CDR3 DNA is TGCAGTGCCATAAGGGGCCCCGGGCGCGACACTGAACCTTTCTTT. This chain links TRBV20-1 with TRBJ1-1, with D possibly being TRBD1 (5 bases). The CDR3 runs to 15 residues. The V gene's germline CDR1 is DFQATT and CDR2 SNEGSKA (reference sequence).

This clonotype occurred many times. The chain carries TRBV10-3 and TRBJ2-6, with D perhaps matching TRBD1 or TRBD2 (7 bases each). The CDR3 extends over 17 amino acids. Germline V gene lookup returns CDR1 ENHRY and CDR2 SYGVKD. The ends were cut back, 10 bases at V and 0 bases at J, with 19 bases in the middle. The CDR3 nucleotides are TGTGCCACGGGAGGAGGGACAGTACCCTCTGGGGCCAACGTCCTGACTTTC. Amino acids: CATGGGTVPSGANVLTF.

This chain connects TRBV5-1 to TRBJ1-2, with TRBD1 matching over 9 bases. J lost 1 base, V lost 0 bases, and 4 bases had no gene match. This CDR3 is 16 amino acids long. Germline V gene sequence: CDR1 SGHRS, CDR2 YFSETQ. In DNA form, the CDR3 reads TGCGCCAGCAGCTTGGGTGGGACAGGGAATAACTATGGCTACACCTTC. It yields the protein CASSLGGTGNNYGYTF.